The rows below give T cell receptor beta chains drawn from one sample of a study of identical twins. TCRdb recomputed calls from the 5' RACE reads with MiXCR, one row per CDR3 protein. The data contain 200,000 to 250,000 distinct CDR3 sequences, over 11% of them singletons. Sequences were obtained from memory (CD45RO+) T cells sorted from blood. The receptor source for this set is a woman aged 18 to 35 in good health. The CDR3 runs from the conserved cysteine through the conserved F or W. The D gene is left open where the match is weak. The size of a clone is reported for some rows only, either as once, few or many, or as a class for expanded clones.

j_call	d_call	clone_size	v_call	cdr3_nt	cdr3_aa
TRBJ1-5	NA	few	TRBV5-1	TGCGCCAGCAGCTTGGAGGCAGGTCCAGGATCCTATAGCAATCAGCCCCAGCATTTT	CASSLEAGPGSYSNQPQHF
TRBJ2-1	NA	few	TRBV6-5	TGTGCCAGCACCCCTCGCTGGAATGAGCAGTTCTTC	CASTPRWNEQFF
TRBJ2-1	NA	few	TRBV7-7	TGTGCCAGCAGCCCACAGACACATCACAATGAGCAGTTCTTC	CASSPQTHHNEQFF
TRBJ2-1	NA	NA	TRBV9	TGTGCCAGCATCGGGACTCCTTACAATGAGCAGTTCTTC	CASIGTPYNEQFF
TRBJ1-2	TRBD1	NA	TRBV12-3/TRBV12-4	TGTGCCAGCAGTTTGGCAGGGGGTCGCTACACCTTC	CASSLAGGRYTF
TRBJ2-1	NA	NA	TRBV27	TGTGCCAGCAGTCAGGTAACGGCGGGAGAGCAGTTCTTC	CASSQVTAGEQFF
TRBJ1-2	NA	NA	TRBV2	TGTGCCAGCCTGTTCGACCGGGCTACAGCTAACTATGGCTACACCTTC	CASLFDRATANYGYTF
TRBJ2-1	TRBD1	few	TRBV6-5	TGTGCCAGCAGTTACTACAGGGGGCTCCGAATAAACAATGAGCAGTTCTTC	CASSYYRGLRINNEQFF
TRBJ2-1	TRBD2	NA	TRBV10-1	TGCGCCAGCAGTGAGTCGTCCCTAGGAGCGGGAAATGAGCAGTTCTTC	CASSESSLGAGNEQFF
TRBJ2-1	NA	many	TRBV5-1	TGCGCCAGCAAGATGACACAGGGAAGTGCTGAGCAGTTCTTC	CASKMTQGSAEQFF
TRBJ2-7	NA	NA	TRBV7-9	TGTGCCAGCAGCTACCCCCCCGGACTGCCTCTCTACGAGCAGTACTTC	CASSYPPGLPLYEQYF
TRBJ2-7	NA	few	TRBV20-1	TGCAGTGGCTGGACTGATTCCTACGAGCAGTACTTC	CSGWTDSYEQYF